A selection of T cell receptor beta chains follows, all from one sample in a study of PD-L1 blockade in urothelial cancer. Assay used: immunoSEQ multiplex PCR; TCRdb lists only in-frame clones, some missing. This sample has tens of thousands of clones; 70% to 90% occur once, and the top ten carry around 2.5%. The input for sequencing was PBMCs, taken around atezolizumab (anti-PD-L1) treatment. The receptors come from a man in his sixties or seventies with urothelial cancer. The CDR3 runs from the conserved cysteine through the conserved F or W. A D gene is named only where the DNA matches it firmly. A clone size is listed for some rows: how often the clone was seen (once, few, many), or a class if it is expanded.

j_call d_call clone_size v_call cdr3_aa cdr3_nt
TRBJ1-4 - - TRBV6-1 CASSEQTTNEKLFF TGTGCCAGCAGTGAACAGACAACTAATGAAAAACTGTTTTTT
TRBJ2-7 - - TRBV7-8 CASSLGGYSYEQYF TGTGCCAGCAGCTTAGGCGGCTACTCCTACGAGCAGTACTTC
TRBJ1-2 TRBD1 - TRBV4-1 CASSQLALPRGARGYTF TGCGCCAGCAGCCAATTGGCACTACCCAGGGGGGCAAGGGGCTACACCTTC
TRBJ2-3 TRBD2 - TRBV9 CASSPLSGAFTDTQYF TGTGCCAGCAGCCCTTTAAGCGGGGCGTTCACAGATACGCAGTATTTT
TRBJ2-1 TRBD2 - TRBV11-2 CASSLRRGYNEQFF TGTGCCAGCAGCCTCCGGCGGGGGTACAATGAGCAGTTCTTC
TRBJ1-1 - - TRBV5-1 CASSPSQEGEAFF TGCGCCAGCAGCCCTTCACAGGAGGGTGAAGCTTTCTTT
TRBJ1-1 - - TRBV18 CASSGLGGPKARTEAFF TGTGCCAGCTCAGGATTGGGGGGGCCTAAGGCGAGGACTGAAGCTTTCTTT
TRBJ1-2 - - TRBV5-1 CASSPLGGGGYTF TGCGCCAGCAGCCCCTTGGGGGGTGGTGGCTACACCTTC
TRBJ1-1 - - TRBV6-6 CAIRGHTYGDTEAFF TGTGCCATAAGGGGACATACTTATGGAGACACTGAAGCTTTCTTT
TRBJ1-1 - - TRBV10-3 CAISRENTEAFF TGTGCCATCAGTCGGGAGAACACTGAAGCTTTCTTT
TRBJ1-2 - - TRBV6-6 CASSYFREGGYTF TGTGCCAGCAGTTACTTTAGGGAGGGAGGCTACACCTTC
TRBJ1-1 - once TRBV6-1 CASRDLGGQNTEAFF TGTGCCAGCAGGGACCTCGGAGGGCAGAACACTGAAGCTTTCTTT
TRBJ1-1 TRBD1 - TRBV15 CATSRKGRGATEAFF TGTGCCACCAGCAGAAAGGGCAGGGGGGCCACTGAAGCTTTCTTT
TRBJ2-7 TRBD1 - TRBV7-2 CASSFRGYRQGIPYEQYF TGTGCCAGCAGCTTTCGTGGGTATCGACAGGGGATACCCTACGAGCAGTACTTC
TRBJ1-5 - - TRBV10-3 CAISDRDTDSNQPQHF TGTGCCATCAGTGACCGGGACACCGATAGCAATCAGCCCCAGCATTTT
TRBJ1-2 TRBD1 - TRBV6-1 CASSASQGALNYGYTF TGTGCCAGCAGTGCCTCACAGGGGGCCTTAAACTATGGCTACACCTTC